This T cell receptor beta chain was sequenced during a study of persistence of HIV-infected CD4 T cells. Study-wide points: TCRbeta richness was lower in CMV- and Gag-responding cells than in anti-CD3/anti-CD28-responding cells.

Trimming left V 10 bases short and J 2 bases short, with 20 bases between. Looked up from germline, CDR1 is LNHDA and CDR2 is SQIVND (reference sequence). The CDR3 is made up of 15 amino acids. With respect to this clone: Its specificity is unknown.

The stimulus was an HIV-1 Gag 15-mer peptide pool, around 1.1 ug/peptide/mL. CD40L-negative CD69-negative CD45RO-high memory CD4+ T cells were sorted as populations depleted of antigen-responding cells. Plasma HIV-1 RNA stayed below 50 copies/mL for at least 4 years. This was the immunoSEQ version 4 assay in survey mode. Using immunoSEQ multiplex PCR, the repertoire was profiled, and TCRdb retains in-frame clones only, with some absent. The data show approximately 32,000 clones, with 75% to 85% seen just once and 15% to 20% held by the top ten. The chain combines TRBV19 with TRBJ1-1; D gene ambiguous. The sample consisted of CD4+ T cells sorted from PBMCs after roughly 18-hour stimulation, taken from a patient who received antiretroviral therapy. The source of this sequence is an adult woman with HIV who was CMV-seropositive. CDR3 nucleotide sequence: TGTGCCACTAATCGCTTCTCGGGGAGAAACACTGAAGCTTTCTTT. Residues: CATNRFSGRNTEAFF.